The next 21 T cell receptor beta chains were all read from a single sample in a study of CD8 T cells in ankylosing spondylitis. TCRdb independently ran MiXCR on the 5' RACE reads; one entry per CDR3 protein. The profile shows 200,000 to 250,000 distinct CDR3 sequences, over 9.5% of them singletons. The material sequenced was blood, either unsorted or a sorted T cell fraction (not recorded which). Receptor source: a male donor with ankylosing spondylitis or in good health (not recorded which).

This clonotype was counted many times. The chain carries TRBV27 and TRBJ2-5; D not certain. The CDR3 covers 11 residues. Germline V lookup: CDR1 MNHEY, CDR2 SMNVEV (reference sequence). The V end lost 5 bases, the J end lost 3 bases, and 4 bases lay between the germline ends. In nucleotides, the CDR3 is TGTGCCAGCAGTAAGGAAGAGACCCAGTACTTC. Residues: CASSKEETQYF.

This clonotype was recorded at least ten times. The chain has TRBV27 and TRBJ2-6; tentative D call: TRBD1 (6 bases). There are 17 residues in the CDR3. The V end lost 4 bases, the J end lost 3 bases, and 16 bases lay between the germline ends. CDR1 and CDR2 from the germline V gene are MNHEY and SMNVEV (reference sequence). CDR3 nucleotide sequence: TGTGCCAGCAGTTCGAACAACAGGGTCAGTGGGGCCAACGTCCTGACTTTC. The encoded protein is CASSSNNRVSGANVLTF.

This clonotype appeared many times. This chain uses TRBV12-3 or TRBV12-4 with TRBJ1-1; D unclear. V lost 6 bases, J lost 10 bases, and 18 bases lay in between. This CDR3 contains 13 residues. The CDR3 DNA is TGTGCCAGCAGCCAGGACCAAGGGTTCAGAGCTTTCTTT. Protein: CASSQDQGFRAFF.

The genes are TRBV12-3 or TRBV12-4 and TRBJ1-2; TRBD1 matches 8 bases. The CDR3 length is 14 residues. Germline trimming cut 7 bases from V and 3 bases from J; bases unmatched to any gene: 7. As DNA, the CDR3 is TGTGCCAGCAACTCCAGGGGGCTTGACTATGGCTACACCTTC. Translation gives CASNSRGLDYGYTF.

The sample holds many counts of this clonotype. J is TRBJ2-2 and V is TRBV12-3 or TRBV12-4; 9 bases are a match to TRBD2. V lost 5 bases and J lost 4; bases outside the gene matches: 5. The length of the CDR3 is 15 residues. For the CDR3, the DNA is TGTGCCAGCAGTCTTAGCGGGGGTAGCACCGGGGAGCTGTTTTTT. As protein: CASSLSGGSTGELFF.

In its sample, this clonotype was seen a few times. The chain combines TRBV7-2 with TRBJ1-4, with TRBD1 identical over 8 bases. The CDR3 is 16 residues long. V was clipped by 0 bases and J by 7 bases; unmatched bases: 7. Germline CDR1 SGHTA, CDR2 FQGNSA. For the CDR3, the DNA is TGTGCCAGCAGCTTAGCTAGCCAGGGGGCGAGTGAAAAACTGTTTTTT. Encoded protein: CASSLASQGASEKLFF.

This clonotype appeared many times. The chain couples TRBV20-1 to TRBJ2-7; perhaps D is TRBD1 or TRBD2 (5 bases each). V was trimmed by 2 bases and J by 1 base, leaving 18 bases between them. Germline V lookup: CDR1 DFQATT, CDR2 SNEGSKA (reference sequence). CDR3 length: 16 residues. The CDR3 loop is CSARLALGVGSYEQYF. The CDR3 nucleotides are TGCAGTGCTAGACTAGCCCTGGGGGTGGGGTCCTACGAGCAGTACTTC.

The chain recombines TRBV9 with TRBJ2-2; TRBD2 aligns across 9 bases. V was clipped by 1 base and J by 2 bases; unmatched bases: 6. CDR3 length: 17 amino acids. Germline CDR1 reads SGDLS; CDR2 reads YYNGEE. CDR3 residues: CASSVISGGSNTGELFF. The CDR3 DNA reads TGTGCCAGCAGCGTAATTAGCGGGGGATCAAACACCGGGGAGCTGTTTTTT.

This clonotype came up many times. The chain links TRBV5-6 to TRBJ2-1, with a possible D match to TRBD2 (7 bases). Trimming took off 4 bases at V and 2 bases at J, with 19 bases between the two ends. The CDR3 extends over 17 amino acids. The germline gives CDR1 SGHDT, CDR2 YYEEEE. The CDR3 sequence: CASSPSLAAGAYNEQFF. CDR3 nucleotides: TGTGCCAGCAGCCCCTCCCTAGCGGCAGGGGCCTACAATGAGCAGTTCTTC.

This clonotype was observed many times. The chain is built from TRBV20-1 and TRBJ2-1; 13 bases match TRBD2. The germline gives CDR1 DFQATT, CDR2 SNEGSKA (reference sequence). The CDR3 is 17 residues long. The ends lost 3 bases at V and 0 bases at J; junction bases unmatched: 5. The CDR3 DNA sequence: TGCAGTGCTAGTAGGGGACTAGCGGGGACCTCCTACAATGAGCAGTTCTTC. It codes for CSASRGLAGTSYNEQFF.

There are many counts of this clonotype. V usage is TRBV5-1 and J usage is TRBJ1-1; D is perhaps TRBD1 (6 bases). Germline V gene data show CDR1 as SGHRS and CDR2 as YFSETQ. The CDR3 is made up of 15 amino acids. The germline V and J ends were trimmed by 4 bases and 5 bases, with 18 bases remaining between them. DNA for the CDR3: TGCGCCAGCAGCCCCATAGGGGGGGGCTATACTGAAGCTTTCTTT. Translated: CASSPIGGGYTEAFF. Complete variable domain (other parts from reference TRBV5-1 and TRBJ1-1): KAGVTQTPRYLIKTRGQQVTLSCSPISGHRSVSWYQQTPGQGLQFLFEYFSETQRNKGNFPGRFSGRQFSNSRSEMNVSTLELGDSALYLCASSPIGGGYTEAFFGQGTRLTVV.

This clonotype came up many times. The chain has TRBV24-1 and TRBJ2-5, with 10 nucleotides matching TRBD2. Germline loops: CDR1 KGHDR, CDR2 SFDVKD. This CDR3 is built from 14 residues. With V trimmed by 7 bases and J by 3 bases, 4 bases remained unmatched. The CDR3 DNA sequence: TGTGCCACCAGGGCTAGCGGGGGAGAAGAGACCCAGTACTTC. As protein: CATRASGGEETQYF.

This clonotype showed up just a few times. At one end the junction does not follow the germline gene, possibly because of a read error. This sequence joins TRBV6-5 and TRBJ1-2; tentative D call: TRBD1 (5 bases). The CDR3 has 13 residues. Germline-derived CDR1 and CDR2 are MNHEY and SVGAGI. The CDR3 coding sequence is TGTGCCAGCAGTTACTCGGGGGTTGCTGGCGACACCTTC. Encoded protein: CASSYSGVAGDTF.

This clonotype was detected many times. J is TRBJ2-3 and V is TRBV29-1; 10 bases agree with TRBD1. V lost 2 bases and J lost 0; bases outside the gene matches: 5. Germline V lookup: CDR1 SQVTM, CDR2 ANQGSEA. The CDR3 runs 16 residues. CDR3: CSVERDRGPSTDTQYF. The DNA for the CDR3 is TGCAGCGTTGAAAGGGACAGGGGTCCGAGCACAGATACGCAGTATTTT.

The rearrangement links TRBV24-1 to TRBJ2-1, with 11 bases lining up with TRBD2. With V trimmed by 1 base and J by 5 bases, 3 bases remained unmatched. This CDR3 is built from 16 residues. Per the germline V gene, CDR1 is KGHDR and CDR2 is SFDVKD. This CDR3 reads CATSDFGTSGDNEQFF. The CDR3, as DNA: TGTGCCACCAGTGATTTCGGGACTAGCGGTGACAATGAGCAGTTCTTC.

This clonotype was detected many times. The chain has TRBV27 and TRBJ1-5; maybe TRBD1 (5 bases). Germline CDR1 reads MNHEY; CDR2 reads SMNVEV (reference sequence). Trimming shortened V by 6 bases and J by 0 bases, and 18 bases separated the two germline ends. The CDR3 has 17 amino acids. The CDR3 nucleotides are TGTGCCAGCAGATCACCCTTCAGGGTATATAGCAATCAGCCCCAGCATTTT. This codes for CASRSPFRVYSNQPQHF.

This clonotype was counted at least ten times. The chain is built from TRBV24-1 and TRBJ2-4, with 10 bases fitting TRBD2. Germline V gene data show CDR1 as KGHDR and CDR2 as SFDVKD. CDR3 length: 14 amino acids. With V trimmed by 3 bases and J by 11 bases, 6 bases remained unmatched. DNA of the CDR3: TGTGCCACCAGTGATGGGACTAGCGCGGGCGTTCAGTACTTC. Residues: CATSDGTSAGVQYF.

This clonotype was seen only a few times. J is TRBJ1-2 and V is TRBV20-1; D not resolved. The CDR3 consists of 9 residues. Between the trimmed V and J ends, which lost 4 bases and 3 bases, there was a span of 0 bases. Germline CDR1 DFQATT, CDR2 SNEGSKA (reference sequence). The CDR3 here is CSANYGYTF. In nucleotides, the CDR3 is TGCAGTGCTAACTATGGCTACACCTTC.

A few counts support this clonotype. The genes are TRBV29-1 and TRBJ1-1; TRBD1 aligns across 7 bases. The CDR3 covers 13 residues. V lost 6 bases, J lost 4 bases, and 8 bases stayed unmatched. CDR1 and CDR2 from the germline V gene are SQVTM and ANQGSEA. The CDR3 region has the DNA TGCAGCGTCATCCAGGGGGGAGGCACTGAAGCTTTCTTT. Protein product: CSVIQGGGTEAFF.

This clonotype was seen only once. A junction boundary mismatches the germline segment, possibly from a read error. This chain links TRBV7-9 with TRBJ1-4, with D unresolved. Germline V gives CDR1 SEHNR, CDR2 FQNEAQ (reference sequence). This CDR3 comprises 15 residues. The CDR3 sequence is CASSVAREANEKLFF. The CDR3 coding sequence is TGTGCCAGCAGCGTAGCGAGGGAAGCGAATGAAAAACTGTTTTTT. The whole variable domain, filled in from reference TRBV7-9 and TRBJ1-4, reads DTGVSQNPRHKITKRGQNVTFRCDPISEHNRLYWYRQTLGQGPEFLTYFQNEAQLEKSRLLSDRFSAERPKGSFSTLEIQRTEQGDSAMYLCASSVAREANEKLFFGSGTQLSVL.

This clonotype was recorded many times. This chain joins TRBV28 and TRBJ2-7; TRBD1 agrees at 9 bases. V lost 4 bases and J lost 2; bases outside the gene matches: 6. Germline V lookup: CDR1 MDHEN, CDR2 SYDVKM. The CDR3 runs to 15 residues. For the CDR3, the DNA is TGTGCCAGCAGTTCAGGCCGGGACAGGGCCTACGAGCAGTACTTC. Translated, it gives CASSSGRDRAYEQYF.